This entry is about one T cell receptor beta chain. The antigen it recognizes is unknown. Per-nucleotide qualities are absent, and no much larger clonotype sits a single base away. The entry originates in a study of blood T cell repertoires in COVID-19 (dated by TCRdb to 2019 to 2021). In terms of the full investigation: Collaborator samples came from the United States, Italy and Spain and covered acute and convalescent phases of COVID-19. The dataset comprised deeply sampled blood TCRbeta repertoires from subjects exposed to, actively infected with, or recovered from COVID-19. The samples were drawn from two sources: the first 160 participants of the ongoing ImmuneRACE study, and 1,200 or so subjects contributed by 6 global collaborators. HLA class I and class II types, where available, came from metadata supplied by the sample provider rather than from assay-based typing. Nearly every sample came with metadata listing a de-identified subject ID, COVID-19 status, age in years and sex. The repertoires were released in a freely available public database intended as a resource for research on the immune response to SARS-CoV-2. The prospective study material was composed of cDNA or gDNA derived from T cells, B-cell-depleted T cells, or PBMCs.

What the authors observed across the whole study: The amount of clinical and demographic metadata varied by source and participant and was provided uncurated.

Trimming takes 0 bases from V and 4 bases from J, and the germline ends sit 13 bases apart. Reading from cysteine to phenylalanine, the CDR3 counts 16 amino acids. The retained sequence is limited to the CDR3, 48 bases, with the frame set at the first base. The germline V gene encodes CDR1 MNHEY and CDR2 SVGEGT. TCRbeta CDR3 regions were amplified from genomic DNA by means of the immunoSEQ Assay, a bias-controlled multiplex PCR. The original methods were these. Within the assay, amplification of reference gene primers was used to estimate how many nucleated cells each sample contained. To quantify the absolute abundance of each unique TCRbeta CDR3 rearrangement, sequence reads were collapsed and filtered. For each sample, productive Simpson clonality was calculated as the square root of Simpson's diversity index across productive rearrangements. TCRdb took over this immuneACCESS table, retaining in-frame rearrangements with V and J assigned. Such tables are incomplete; in checked studies, under half of the missing clones stem from an unresolved V gene, and the remainder is unexplained. The DNA was the basis for D and trimming; V, J and clone size are from that table. This sample gives around 160,000 clones in total; around 81% of them show up just once. Around 3.1% of the sample belongs to the ten largest clones.

Collaborating institutions collected whole blood in K2EDTA tubes following their own protocols. For TCRbeta analysis, collaborators shipped samples in one of three forms: frozen whole blood, isolated PBMCs, or DNA extracted from either of those sample types. Sequencing input: peripheral blood. This chain is built from TRBV6-2 or TRBV6-3 and TRBJ2-1; the D gene is perhaps TRBD1, on 6 matching bases. The clonotype originates from a woman between 40 and 50 years old with active or convalescent COVID-19. Here the CDR3 is given as CASSYSKGQGYNEQFF. The DNA sequence is given as TGTGCCAGCAGTTACTCGAAGGGGCAGGGGTACAATGAGCAGTTCTTC.